This TCR beta chain was sequenced during a study of CD8 T cells in ankylosing spondylitis. The germline V gene encodes CDR1 SGHAT and CDR2 FQNNGV. The CDR3 runs to 20 residues. Unmatched junction bases numbered 10, after V lost 0 bases and J lost 4 bases. One entry per CDR3 protein, called by TCRdb with MiXCR from the 5' RACE reads. The sample includes roughly 400,000 distinct CDR3 sequences, under 25% of them seen just once. Study outcomes and limitations: Several highly homologous variants made up a TCR beta motif, and this motif appeared characteristic of ankylosing spondylitis blood.

Remarks on this clonotype: Its antigen is not known.

The sample taken for sequencing was blood, either unsorted or a sorted T cell fraction (not recorded which). The receptor was isolated from a male donor with ankylosing spondylitis. This chain joins TRBV11-2 and TRBJ2-3, with 16 bases identical to TRBD2. CDR3 sequence reads: CASSLESPGLAGGPSDTQYF. CDR3 in DNA: TGTGCCAGCAGCTTAGAGTCGCCGGGACTAGCGGGAGGGCCCTCAGATACGCAGTATTTT.